This note documents a single T cell receptor beta chain sequence. Its antigen is currently unknown. The sample belongs to a study of a mutant IDH1 vaccine in newly diagnosed glioma. As for the study in general: Eight vaccine doses were administered to patients at weeks 1, 3, 5, 7, 11, 15, 19 and 23. Vaccinations were initiated 4-6 weeks following radiotherapy alone, or were given together with temozolomide cycles. Those enrolled had earlier been treated with radiotherapy, temozolomide, or both, mostly both.

Time point described: week 11, during vaccination. Vaccine doses each comprised 300 ug of mutant IDH1 20-mer peptide, with topical imiquimod. Some clones are missing from TCRdb's copy, which holds only in-frame ones; the method was immunoSEQ multiplex PCR. Of roughly 120,000 clones in the sample, around 90% were seen once. The sequence was obtained from a woman between 45 and 65 years old with glioma. The sample in question was PBMCs, obtained from a glioma patient whose treatment included an IDH1 peptide vaccine.

CDR3 sequence (DNA): TGTGCCAGCAGTCTGACAGGGTTCACCGGGGAGCTGTTTTTT. It is translated as CASSLTGFTGELFF. V gene TRBV6-5 combines with J gene TRBJ2-2; 7 bases line up with TRBD1. CDR3 size: 14 residues. CDR1 is MNHEY, CDR2 SVGAGI, per germline. After removal of 5 bases from V and 4 bases from J, the junction contained 4 bases not matched to a gene.